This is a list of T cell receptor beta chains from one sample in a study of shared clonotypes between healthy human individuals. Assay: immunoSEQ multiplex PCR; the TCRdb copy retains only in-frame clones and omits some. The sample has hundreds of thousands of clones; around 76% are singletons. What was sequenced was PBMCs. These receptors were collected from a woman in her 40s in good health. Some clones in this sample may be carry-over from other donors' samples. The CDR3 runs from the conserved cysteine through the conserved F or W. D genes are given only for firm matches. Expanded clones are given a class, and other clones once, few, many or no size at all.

CDR3aa: CASSRLDPFGNEQFF
CDR3nt: TGCGCCAGCAGCAGATTAGACCCTTTTGGGAATGAGCAGTTCTTC
j_gene: TRBJ2-1
d_gene: -
v_gene: TRBV5-1
abundance: -

CDR3aa: CASRGLVGNEQFF
CDR3nt: TGTGCCAGCAGAGGACTAGTAGGCAATGAGCAGTTCTTC
j_gene: TRBJ2-1
d_gene: TRBD2
v_gene: TRBV2
abundance: -

CDR3aa: CASTRQGPYEKLFF
CDR3nt: TGTGCCAGCACCCGACAGGGGCCTTATGAAAAACTGTTTTTT
j_gene: TRBJ1-4
d_gene: TRBD1
v_gene: TRBV7-9
abundance: -

CDR3aa: CASTGTGTEAFF
CDR3nt: TGTGCCAGCACAGGGACGGGCACTGAAGCTTTCTTT
j_gene: TRBJ1-1
d_gene: -
v_gene: TRBV6-1
abundance: -

CDR3aa: CASSLSRGDTQYF
CDR3nt: TGTGCCAGCAGTTTATCGCGGGGAGATACGCAGTATTTT
j_gene: TRBJ2-3
d_gene: -
v_gene: TRBV27
abundance: -

CDR3aa: CANHPRRIAVSLGNTIYF
CDR3nt: TGTGCCAACCACCCCCGTAGGATAGCGGTATCTCTTGGAAACACCATATATTTT
j_gene: TRBJ1-3
d_gene: -
v_gene: TRBV5-8
abundance: -

CDR3aa: CATRTDANEQFF
CDR3nt: TGTGCCACCAGGACAGACGCCAATGAGCAGTTCTTC
j_gene: TRBJ2-1
d_gene: -
v_gene: TRBV28
abundance: -

CDR3aa: CASRGPGTDTQYF
CDR3nt: TGTGCCAGCAGGGGGCCTGGCACAGATACGCAGTATTTT
j_gene: TRBJ2-3
d_gene: -
v_gene: TRBV6-5
abundance: -

CDR3aa: CASSLTPGDTGELFF
CDR3nt: TGTGCCAGCAGCTTGACCCCCGGGGACACCGGGGAGCTGTTTTTT
j_gene: TRBJ2-2
d_gene: -
v_gene: TRBV11-3
abundance: -

CDR3aa: CASSFTSGISGELFF
CDR3nt: TGCGCCAGCAGCTTTACTAGCGGGATATCAGGGGAGCTGTTTTTT
j_gene: TRBJ2-2
d_gene: TRBD2
v_gene: TRBV5-1
abundance: once

CDR3aa: CASSVTGGKGEAFF
CDR3nt: TGTGCCAGCAGCGTAACTGGGGGCAAGGGTGAAGCTTTCTTT
j_gene: TRBJ1-1
d_gene: -
v_gene: TRBV9
abundance: many

CDR3aa: CASRRTAWGTNEKLFF
CDR3nt: TGTGCCAGCAGGAGGACAGCCTGGGGTACTAATGAAAAACTGTTTTTT
j_gene: TRBJ1-4
d_gene: -
v_gene: TRBV28
abundance: -

CDR3aa: CASSQDGIFYEQYF
CDR3nt: TGCGCCAGCAGCCAAGATGGGATTTTCTACGAGCAGTACTTC
j_gene: TRBJ2-7
d_gene: -
v_gene: TRBV4-1
abundance: few

CDR3aa: CASSPEVGVSYNEQFF
CDR3nt: TGTGCCAGCAGCCCAGAGGTAGGGGTCTCCTACAATGAGCAGTTCTTC
j_gene: TRBJ2-1
d_gene: -
v_gene: TRBV9
abundance: -

CDR3aa: CSVGVGGGSTDTQYF
CDR3nt: TGCAGCGTTGGCGTTGGGGGGGGTTCCACAGATACGCAGTATTTT
j_gene: TRBJ2-3
d_gene: TRBD2
v_gene: TRBV29-1
abundance: -

CDR3aa: CASSQSRGTNEKLFF
CDR3nt: TGTGCCAGCAGCCAATCGAGGGGGACGAATGAAAAACTGTTTTTT
j_gene: TRBJ1-4
d_gene: -
v_gene: TRBV16
abundance: once

CDR3aa: CASSLGPYQPQHF
CDR3nt: TGTGCCAGCAGCTTAGGCCCCTACCAGCCCCAGCATTTT
j_gene: TRBJ1-5
d_gene: -
v_gene: TRBV11-2
abundance: -

CDR3aa: CASSRGQGALRELFF
CDR3nt: TGCGCCAGCAGCAGGGGACAGGGGGCCCTCCGGGAGCTGTTTTTT
j_gene: TRBJ2-2
d_gene: TRBD1
v_gene: TRBV5-1
abundance: once

CDR3aa: CASSEYSPDTQYF
CDR3nt: TGTGCCAGCAGTGAATACTCTCCCGATACGCAGTATTTT
j_gene: TRBJ2-3
d_gene: -
v_gene: TRBV6-1
abundance: -

CDR3aa: CASSPTPGQGVFDEAFF
CDR3nt: TGTGCCAGCAGCCCCACTCCGGGACAGGGGGTGTTTGATGAAGCTTTCTTT
j_gene: TRBJ1-1
d_gene: TRBD1
v_gene: TRBV7-6
abundance: -

CDR3aa: CASSPRREISTDTQYF
CDR3nt: TGTGCCAGCTCACCTCGGCGGGAGATAAGCACAGATACGCAGTATTTT
j_gene: TRBJ2-3
d_gene: TRBD2
v_gene: TRBV18
abundance: few

CDR3aa: CASSLRGMGRIISNQPQHF
CDR3nt: TGTGCCAGCAGTTTAAGGGGCATGGGCAGAATAATCAGCAATCAGCCCCAGCATTTT
j_gene: TRBJ1-5
d_gene: -
v_gene: TRBV28
abundance: -

CDR3aa: CASSLEVRSTDTQYF
CDR3nt: TGTGCCAGCAGCTTGGAGGTTCGGTCCACAGATACGCAGTATTTT
j_gene: TRBJ2-3
d_gene: -
v_gene: TRBV5-4
abundance: -

CDR3aa: CASSQEARGAGRRNSPLHF
CDR3nt: TGTGCCAGCAGCCAAGAAGCGCGTGGGGCCGGACGGAGGAATTCACCCCTCCACTTT
j_gene: TRBJ1-6
d_gene: -
v_gene: TRBV4-2
abundance: few

CDR3aa: CASSLGLAGTGELFF
CDR3nt: TGTGCCAGCAGCTTAGGGCTAGCGGGGACCGGGGAGCTGTTTTTT
j_gene: TRBJ2-2
d_gene: TRBD2
v_gene: TRBV7-3
abundance: few

CDR3aa: CASQVGSRTGTYEQYF
CDR3nt: TGTGCCAGTCAAGTTGGGTCCCGGACAGGCACCTACGAGCAGTACTTC
j_gene: TRBJ2-7
d_gene: TRBD1
v_gene: TRBV19
abundance: -

CDR3aa: CASSLSGSKYEQYF
CDR3nt: TGTGCCAGCAGCTTAAGCGGGAGCAAATACGAGCAGTACTTC
j_gene: TRBJ2-7
d_gene: TRBD2
v_gene: TRBV11-2
abundance: -

CDR3aa: CTSSQGDYEQYF
CDR3nt: TGCACCAGCAGCCAAGGGGACTACGAGCAGTACTTC
j_gene: TRBJ2-7
d_gene: -
v_gene: TRBV1
abundance: few

CDR3aa: CASSFMGGEQYF
CDR3nt: TGCGCCAGCAGCTTCATGGGGGGCGAGCAGTACTTC
j_gene: TRBJ2-7
d_gene: -
v_gene: TRBV5-1
abundance: -

CDR3aa: CASSYSTGTDGYTF
CDR3nt: TGCGCCAGCAGCTATTCGACAGGGACTGATGGCTACACCTTC
j_gene: TRBJ1-2
d_gene: TRBD1
v_gene: TRBV5-1
abundance: -

CDR3aa: CASSKAGFQETQYF
CDR3nt: TGTGCCAGCAGCAAGGCGGGCTTCCAAGAGACCCAGTACTTC
j_gene: TRBJ2-5
d_gene: -
v_gene: TRBV7-9
abundance: -

CDR3aa: CASRRRKGQGTTNEKLFF
CDR3nt: TGTGCCAGCAGGCGGCGGAAGGGGCAGGGTACAACTAATGAAAAACTGTTTTTT
j_gene: TRBJ1-4
d_gene: -
v_gene: TRBV2
abundance: -

CDR3aa: CASSYSSGLDYNEQFF
CDR3nt: TGTGCCAGCAGTTACTCTAGCGGTCTGGACTACAATGAGCAGTTCTTC
j_gene: TRBJ2-1
d_gene: -
v_gene: TRBV6-5
abundance: -

CDR3aa: CASSTRQKASTGELFF
CDR3nt: TGTGCCAGCAGCACCAGACAAAAAGCGAGCACCGGGGAGCTGTTTTTT
j_gene: TRBJ2-2
d_gene: -
v_gene: TRBV7-2
abundance: -

CDR3aa: CAWSVGGGELFF
CDR3nt: TGTGCCTGGAGTGTAGGGGGCGGGGAGCTGTTTTTT
j_gene: TRBJ2-2
d_gene: -
v_gene: TRBV30
abundance: -

CDR3aa: CAISDGQGAGNQPQHF
CDR3nt: TGTGCCATCAGTGACGGACAGGGCGCGGGCAATCAGCCCCAGCATTTT
j_gene: TRBJ1-5
d_gene: TRBD1
v_gene: TRBV10-3
abundance: -

CDR3aa: CASSGTSGRSNEQFF
CDR3nt: TGTGCCAGCAGTGGGACTAGCGGGAGGTCCAATGAGCAGTTCTTC
j_gene: TRBJ2-1
d_gene: TRBD2
v_gene: TRBV2
abundance: -

CDR3aa: CASSKKETQYF
CDR3nt: TGTGCCAGCAGCAAAAAAGAGACCCAGTACTTC
j_gene: TRBJ2-5
d_gene: -
v_gene: TRBV7-2
abundance: -

CDR3aa: CASSLSAVLIGNTIYF
CDR3nt: TGTGCCAGCAGTTTATCGGCAGTCCTAATTGGAAACACCATATATTTT
j_gene: TRBJ1-3
d_gene: -
v_gene: TRBV28
abundance: -

CDR3aa: CASGLGGQETQYF
CDR3nt: TGTGCCAGCGGACTCGGCGGACAAGAGACCCAGTACTTC
j_gene: TRBJ2-5
d_gene: -
v_gene: TRBV28
abundance: -

CDR3aa: CSAPPYNEQFF
CDR3nt: TGCAGTGCCCCACCATACAATGAGCAGTTCTTC
j_gene: TRBJ2-1
d_gene: -
v_gene: TRBV20-1
abundance: -

CDR3aa: CASTTTRLARNYEQYF
CDR3nt: TGTGCCAGCACCACTACCAGGCTAGCGAGGAACTACGAGCAGTACTTC
j_gene: TRBJ2-7
d_gene: -
v_gene: TRBV28
abundance: many

CDR3aa: CSVFSTASLAKNIQYF
CDR3nt: TGCAGCGTATTCTCCACGGCCAGCTTAGCCAAAAACATTCAGTACTTC
j_gene: TRBJ2-4
d_gene: -
v_gene: TRBV29-1
abundance: once

CDR3aa: CAGGGPTDTQYF
CDR3nt: TGTGCCGGAGGGGGACCCACAGATACGCAGTATTTT
j_gene: TRBJ2-3
d_gene: -
v_gene: TRBV6-1
abundance: -

CDR3aa: CASSQGYAFPNTEAFF
CDR3nt: TGCGCCAGCAGCCAAGGATACGCTTTCCCGAACACTGAAGCTTTCTTT
j_gene: TRBJ1-1
d_gene: -
v_gene: TRBV4-1
abundance: -

CDR3aa: CASSSGSGPNYEQYF
CDR3nt: TGTGCCAGCAGTAGCGGTTCAGGCCCTAATTACGAGCAGTACTTC
j_gene: TRBJ2-7
d_gene: -
v_gene: TRBV6-1
abundance: few

CDR3aa: CASSQSYSAANYGYTF
CDR3nt: TGTGCCAGCAGTCAATCCTACAGTGCGGCTAACTATGGCTACACCTTC
j_gene: TRBJ1-2
d_gene: -
v_gene: TRBV27
abundance: many

CDR3aa: CASSQDGGQGRGYTF
CDR3nt: TGCGCCAGCAGCCAAGATGGCGGGCAGGGGCGCGGCTACACCTTC
j_gene: TRBJ1-2
d_gene: -
v_gene: TRBV4-1
abundance: -

CDR3aa: CASRNADSLGLAGGLIEYF
CDR3nt: TGTGCCAGCAGAAACGCGGACTCCCTGGGACTAGCGGGAGGGTTGATCGAGTACTTC
j_gene: TRBJ2-7
d_gene: TRBD2
v_gene: TRBV27
abundance: few

CDR3aa: CASSLLVGVGSTDTQYF
CDR3nt: TGTGCCAGCAGCTTACTAGTCGGGGTTGGGAGCACAGATACGCAGTATTTT
j_gene: TRBJ2-3
d_gene: -
v_gene: TRBV7-6
abundance: -